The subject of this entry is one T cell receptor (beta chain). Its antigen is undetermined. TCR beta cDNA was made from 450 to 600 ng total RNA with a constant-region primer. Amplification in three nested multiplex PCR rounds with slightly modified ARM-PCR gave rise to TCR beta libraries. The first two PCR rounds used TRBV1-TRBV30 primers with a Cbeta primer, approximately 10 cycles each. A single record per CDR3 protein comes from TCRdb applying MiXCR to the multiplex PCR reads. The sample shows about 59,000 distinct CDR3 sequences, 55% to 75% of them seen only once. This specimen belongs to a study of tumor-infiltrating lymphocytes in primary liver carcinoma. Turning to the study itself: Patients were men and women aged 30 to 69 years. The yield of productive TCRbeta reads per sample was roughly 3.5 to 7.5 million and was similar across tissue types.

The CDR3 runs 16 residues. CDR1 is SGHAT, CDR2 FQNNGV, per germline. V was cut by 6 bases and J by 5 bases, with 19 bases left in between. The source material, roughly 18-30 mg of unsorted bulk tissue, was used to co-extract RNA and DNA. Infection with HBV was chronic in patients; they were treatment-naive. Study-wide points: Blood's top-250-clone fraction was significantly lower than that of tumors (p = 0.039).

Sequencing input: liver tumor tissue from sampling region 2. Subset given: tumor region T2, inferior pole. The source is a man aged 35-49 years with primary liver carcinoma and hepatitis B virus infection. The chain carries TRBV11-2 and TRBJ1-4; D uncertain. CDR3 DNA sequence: TGTGCCAGCAGTGAGACTCCGAGAGGAACAAATGAAAAACTGTTTTTT. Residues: CASSETPRGTNEKLFF.